These 28 T cell receptor beta chains originate from one sample sequenced in a study of STAT5B mutations in CD4+ large granular lymphocyte leukemia. Produced via immunoSEQ multiplex PCR; TCRdb's table is partial and in-frame only. The repertoire holds 45,000 to 50,000 clones, roughly four fifths seen once, with 0.3% to 0.45% in the top ten. The source material was CD4+ T cells from blood buffy coats. These TCRs come from a human donor in good health.

J is TRBJ2-2 and V is TRBV5-6; maybe TRBD1 (6 bases). The V gene's germline CDR1 is SGHDT and CDR2 YYEEEE. The length of the CDR3 is 16 residues. Trimming cost V 4 bases and J 1 base, with 14 bases left between them. DNA for the CDR3: TGTGCCAGCAGCCGCCGGACAGAAAGGAACACCGGGGAGCTGTTTTTT. Translated: CASSRRTERNTGELFF.

The J gene is TRBJ1-2, the V gene TRBV6-1; TRBD1 matches 9 bases. The junction had 3 bases not matched to a gene; V was cut back by 4 bases and J by 6 bases. The CDR3 sequence is 13 residues long. Germline values: CDR1 MNHNS, CDR2 SASEGT. DNA for the CDR3: TGTGCCAGCAGTGCGGGACAGGGTAATGGCTACACCTTC. Encoded protein: CASSAGQGNGYTF.

Points on this clone: Here the CDR3 omits its conserved ending phenylalanine or tryptophan, so a read error is the likely source. The CDR3 protein is CATSPGGDYGYTS. The CDR3 DNA sequence: TGTGCCACCAGCCCCGGAGGGGACTATGGCTACACCTCC. The chain recombines TRBV15 with TRBJ1-2; possibly TRBD1 for D (5 bases). From germline, CDR1 is LNHNV and CDR2 YYDKDF (reference sequence). Trimming shortened V by 5 bases and J by 3 bases, and 10 bases separated the two germline ends. The CDR3 contains 13 residues.

This chain connects TRBV11-2 to TRBJ2-7; a possible D gene is TRBD1 (5 bases). Trimming stripped 8 bases from V and 7 bases from J, with 24 bases between. CDR3 length equals 15 residues. The germline V gene encodes CDR1 SGHAT and CDR2 FQNNGV. The CDR3 bases are TGTGCCAGCCAACCGGAACCCCGGGCGCAGGGTGAGCAGTACTTC. Its protein product is CASQPEPRAQGEQYF.

The CDR3 loop reads CASSPRGLAGGLVSYNEQFF. The CDR3 DNA reads TGTGCCAGCAGCCCTCGGGGACTAGCGGGGGGGCTGGTGTCGTACAATGAGCAGTTCTTC. The V and J genes are TRBV9 and TRBJ2-1; 16 nucleotides agree with TRBD2. This CDR3 has 20 residues. V was clipped by 4 bases and J by 4 bases; unmatched bases: 14. CDR1 is SGDLS and CDR2 is YYNGEE in the germline V gene.

The chain couples TRBV15 to TRBJ1-2; D unclear. The CDR3 loop spans 13 amino acids. Germline lookup yields CDR1 LNHNV and CDR2 YYDKDF (reference sequence). V lost 1 base and J lost 8, with 11 bases in between. CDR3 sequence: CATSRGAAPGYTF. CDR3 in DNA: TGTGCCACCAGCAGAGGGGCGGCACCAGGCTACACCTTC.

The V and J genes are TRBV9 and TRBJ1-1; D unresolved. The CDR3 is 14 amino acids. V lost 0 bases to trimming and J lost 7 bases, with 13 bases between them. Germline V gene lookup returns CDR1 SGDLS and CDR2 YYNGEE. As DNA, the CDR3 is TGTGCCAGCAGCGTAGACCCTTCGGAGGGTGAAGCTTTCTTT. Protein sequence: CASSVDPSEGEAFF.

This clone showed up just a few times. The V gene is TRBV27, the J gene TRBJ1-1; 8 bases are a match to TRBD1. V lost 4 bases, J lost 2 bases, and 9 bases stayed unmatched. CDR3 length equals 16 residues. Germline-derived CDR1 and CDR2 are MNHEY and SMNVEV (reference sequence). CDR3 bases: TGTGCCAGCAGTTGGCGACAGGGGAGTTTCAACACTGAAGCTTTCTTT. Translation gives CASSWRQGSFNTEAFF.

The chain is built from TRBV30 and TRBJ2-5; 7 nucleotides line up with TRBD2. This CDR3 is 16 amino acids long. Trimming at V came to 2 bases and at J to 1 base, leaving 10 bases not matched to a gene. Germline V CDR1 and CDR2: GTSNPN, SVGIG (reference sequence). CDR3 residues: CAWSSDGEGLQETQYF. The CDR3 DNA sequence: TGTGCCTGGAGTAGTGACGGGGAGGGTCTCCAAGAGACCCAGTACTTC. Supplemented by reference TRBV30 and TRBJ2-5, the full variable domain reads SQTIHQWPATLVQPVGSPLSLECTVEGTSNPNLYWYRQAAGRGLQLLFYSVGIGQISSEVPQNLSASRPQDRQFILSSKKLLLSDSGFYLCAWSSDGEGLQETQYFGPGTRLLVL.

The chain carries TRBV6-6 and TRBJ2-1, with D unresolved. Trimming pared 6 bases from V and 4 bases from J, leaving 4 bases between. Germline assignment: CDR1 MNHNY and CDR2 SVGAGI (reference sequence). This CDR3 is built from 11 residues. CDR3 amino acids: CASRHYNEQFF. In nucleotides, the CDR3 is TGTGCCAGCAGGCATTACAATGAGCAGTTCTTC.

The chain is built from TRBV7-9 and TRBJ2-2; 7 bases map to TRBD1. Germline lookup yields CDR1 SEHNR and CDR2 FQNEAQ (reference sequence). The CDR3 totals 14 residues. The V gene end was trimmed by 5 bases and the J gene end by 9 bases; junction bases not matched to a gene: 9. Here the CDR3 DNA reads TGTGCCAGCAGCCTAGGTCTAGGGGGCCGGGAGCTGTTTTTT. It codes for CASSLGLGGRELFF.

The rearrangement uses TRBV19 and TRBJ1-1; D remains ambiguous. Per germline, CDR1 LNHDA and CDR2 SQIVND (reference sequence). V was clipped by 6 bases and J by 2 bases, with 22 bases between them. There are 17 residues in the CDR3. CDR3 DNA: TGTGCCAGTAGCGGACTTTCCTTCTGGGGATTAAACACTGAAGCTTTCTTT. Its protein is CASSGLSFWGLNTEAFF.

The chain recombines TRBV6-5 with TRBJ1-2, with a tentative D call TRBD1 (6 bases). The germline V gene encodes CDR1 MNHEY and CDR2 SVGAGI. The germline V and J ends were trimmed by 4 bases and 8 bases, with 17 bases remaining between them. This CDR3 is 14 amino acids long. CDR3 region: CASSSPTGPGGYTF. The CDR3 nucleotides are TGTGCCAGCAGTTCCCCGACAGGCCCGGGGGGCTACACCTTC.

The J gene is TRBJ1-5, the V gene TRBV6-5; 7 nucleotides match TRBD1. J was trimmed by 6 bases and V by 5 bases; bases with no gene match: 10. Looked up from germline, CDR1 is MNHEY and CDR2 is SVGAGI. The CDR3 is 15 amino acids. CDR3 protein: CASSPRAGGGQPQHF. The CDR3 bases are TGTGCCAGCAGTCCCCGGGCAGGGGGAGGTCAGCCCCAGCATTTT.

J is TRBJ2-7 and V is TRBV5-6, with D perhaps given as TRBD1 or TRBD2 (6 bases each). The germline V gene has CDR1 SGHDT and CDR2 YYEEEE. Trimming removed 2 bases from V and 1 base from J, with 16 bases in between. The CDR3 spans 16 residues. The CDR3 DNA sequence: TGTGCCAGCAGCTTTCGAGGGGGGAGACTTTCCTACGAGCAGTACTTC. It translates to CASSFRGGRLSYEQYF.

The chain recombines TRBV7-2 with TRBJ2-1; D might be TRBD2 (5 bases). The CDR3 sequence is 16 residues long. Germline assignment: CDR1 SGHTA and CDR2 FQGNSA. The ends were cut back, 1 base at V and 0 bases at J, with 10 bases in the middle. CDR3 in amino acids: CASSLGTYTSYNEQFF. DNA for the CDR3: TGTGCCAGCAGCTTAGGGACTTACACCTCCTACAATGAGCAGTTCTTC.

V gene TRBV2 combines with J gene TRBJ2-1; TRBD2 matches at 7 bases. The junction had 13 bases not matched to a gene; V was cut back by 6 bases and J by 8 bases. This CDR3 spans 15 amino acids. The germline V gene has CDR1 SNHLY and CDR2 FYNNEI. This CDR3 reads CASRDPGEGLDEQFF. The CDR3 coding sequence is TGTGCCAGCAGAGACCCGGGGGAGGGGTTAGATGAGCAGTTCTTC.

The CDR3 protein is CASSLAWGGETQYF. The CDR3 nucleotides are TGTGCCAGCAGCTTGGCCTGGGGGGGAGAGACCCAGTACTTC. The rearrangement joins TRBV5-6 to TRBJ2-5, with TRBD2 matching 7 bases. The CDR3 is made up of 14 amino acids. V was clipped by 0 bases and J by 4 bases; unmatched bases: 3. Germline CDR1 is SGHDT and CDR2 is YYEEEE.

This clone appeared a few times. The chain is built from TRBV5-1 and TRBJ2-7; TRBD1 agrees at 8 bases. This CDR3 spans 15 amino acids. The V segment lost 4 bases and the J segment 2 bases; nucleotides outside the gene matches: 8. Germline CDR1 SGHRS, CDR2 YFSETQ. The CDR3 spells CASSGMAGGAYEQYF. The CDR3 DNA reads TGCGCCAGCAGCGGGATGGCAGGGGGCGCCTACGAGCAGTACTTC.

The chain recombines TRBV6-1 with TRBJ2-4; TRBD1 matches at 8 bases. The CDR3 runs 15 residues. Germline V lookup: CDR1 MNHNS, CDR2 SASEGT. Losses at the gene ends were 1 base for V and 7 bases for J; bases not matched to a gene: 6. The chain's CDR3 is CASSEVGGQANIQYF. The CDR3 bases are TGTGCCAGCAGTGAAGTCGGGGGACAGGCCAACATTCAGTACTTC.

The J gene is TRBJ1-1, the V gene TRBV5-1; weak D call: TRBD1 (6 bases). Trimming removed 3 bases at V and 3 bases at J, with 15 bases between. CDR1 is SGHRS and CDR2 is YFSETQ in the germline V gene. This CDR3 region has 15 residues. CDR3 sequence reads: CASSSAGGGYTEAFF. For the CDR3, the DNA is TGCGCCAGCAGCTCAGCAGGAGGGGGTTACACTGAAGCTTTCTTT. The whole variable domain, filled in from reference TRBV5-1 and TRBJ1-1, reads KAGVTQTPRYLIKTRGQQVTLSCSPISGHRSVSWYQQTPGQGLQFLFEYFSETQRNKGNFPGRFSGRQFSNSRSEMNVSTLELGDSALYLCASSSAGGGYTEAFFGQGTRLTVV.

The chain recombines TRBV6-1 with TRBJ1-2, with 7 bases identical to TRBD1. Germline loops: CDR1 MNHNS, CDR2 SASEGT. With V trimmed by 7 bases and J by 3 bases, 5 bases remained unmatched. The CDR3 runs to 13 residues. CDR3 coding DNA: TGTGCCAGCAAGTCAGGGGGAGACTATGGCTACACCTTC. Protein: CASKSGGDYGYTF.

V and J are TRBV6-1 and TRBJ1-5, with unresolved D. V dropped 6 bases and J dropped 11 bases, with 14 bases sitting between them. This CDR3 contains 12 residues. CDR1 is MNHNS and CDR2 is SASEGT in the germline V gene. CDR3 sequence: CASSLTWTSQHF. The CDR3 region has the DNA TGTGCCAGCAGCCTCACCTGGACTTCCCAGCATTTT.

The chain carries TRBV10-1 and TRBJ2-5; D is possibly TRBD1 (5 bases). CDR3 size: 12 residues. Germline CDR1 reads WNHNN; CDR2 reads SYGVQD (reference sequence). Trimming stripped 6 bases from V and 5 bases from J, with 10 bases between. The CDR3, as DNA: TGCGCCAGCAGCTCTGACAGTGAGACCCAGTACTTC. Its translation: CASSSDSETQYF.

The J gene is TRBJ2-1, the V gene TRBV5-1, with 7 nucleotides matching TRBD2. The germline V gene has CDR1 SGHRS and CDR2 YFSETQ. Trimming removed 3 bases from V and 4 bases from J; junction bases left unmatched: 4. This CDR3 is built from 14 residues. The DNA of the CDR3 is TGCGCCAGCAGCTCGGGGGGACTGTACAATGAGCAGTTCTTC. Translating gives CASSSGGLYNEQFF. Filled out from reference TRBV5-1 and TRBJ2-1, the complete variable domain reads KAGVTQTPRYLIKTRGQQVTLSCSPISGHRSVSWYQQTPGQGLQFLFEYFSETQRNKGNFPGRFSGRQFSNSRSEMNVSTLELGDSALYLCASSSGGLYNEQFFGPGTRLTVL.

In its sample, this clone was seen once. The chain couples TRBV5-5 to TRBJ2-7, with D possibly TRBD1 on 5 matching bases. V gave up 1 base and J gave up 7 bases, with 9 bases separating them. This CDR3 comprises 12 residues. CDR1 is SGHKS and CDR2 is YYEKEE in the germline V gene (reference sequence). The CDR3 spells CASSLQGFEQYF. The CDR3 DNA sequence: TGTGCCAGCAGCTTGCAGGGATTTGAGCAGTACTTC.

This sequence joins TRBV10-3 and TRBJ1-2; D unresolved. The ends were cut back, 3 bases at V and 0 bases at J, with 8 bases in the middle. Per the germline V gene, CDR1 is ENHRY and CDR2 is SYGVKD. The CDR3 is made up of 14 amino acids. CDR3 in amino acids: CAISDWLANYGYTF. The CDR3 DNA is TGTGCCATCAGTGACTGGCTAGCTAACTATGGCTACACCTTC.

On this clone: Other DNA sequences of this sample code for an identical CDR3. The chain uses TRBV9 and TRBJ2-3; 7 nucleotides align to TRBD1. Trimming at V came to 0 bases and at J to 1 base, leaving 2 bases not matched to a gene. This CDR3 is built from 15 residues. CDR1 and CDR2 from the germline V gene are SGDLS and YYNGEE. The CDR3 bases are TGTGCCAGCAGCGTAGAGGGGGCGCGCACAGATACGCAGTATTTT. This translates into CASSVEGARTDTQYF.